The sequence of this T cell receptor (beta chain) was determined in a study of T cells after yellow fever vaccination. Notes on the study in general: Most primary-vaccination clones recurred post-booster (roughly 96% CD4, 88% CD8). Researchers noted that a small share of clonotypes showed up in both CD4 and CD8 compartments.

Comments on this clonotype: No antigen is known for it.

One entry per CDR3 protein results from TCRdb running MiXCR on the 5' RACE reads. The data show a few hundred thousand distinct CDR3 sequences, 8.1% seen once. Trimming stripped 2 bases from V and 8 bases from J, with 14 bases between. This CDR3 has 14 amino acids. The sequences come from PBMCs, collected 45 days after the first yellow fever vaccination. The chain joins TRBV12-3 or TRBV12-4 to TRBJ2-3; D not certain. The receptor comes from a man between 18 and 29 years old who received the YFV17D yellow fever vaccine. CDR3 amino acids: CASSLKVSKLTQYF. The CDR3 bases are TGTGCCAGCAGTTTAAAAGTGTCGAAACTTACGCAGTATTTT.